The T cell receptor (beta chain) described here comes from a study of cytomegalovirus exposure and HLA in healthy donors. Trimming shortened V by 3 bases and J by 6 bases, and 14 bases separated the two germline ends. Germline lookup yields CDR1 LNHDA and CDR2 SQIVND (reference sequence). The CDR3 consists of 14 residues. Vbeta (60) and Jbeta (13) primers were used in the PCR. Sequenced by immunoSEQ multiplex PCR; TCRdb stores in-frame clones only, minus some. The listing contains 150,000 to 200,000 clones. Sequencing was performed on PBMCs. The chain combines TRBV19 with TRBJ1-2; D call uncertain. The sequence was collected from a boy between 10 and 17 years old in good health and CMV-seronegative. The CDR3 DNA follows: TGTGCCAGTAGTATCAGCGGTCCTGGGGATGGCTACACCTTC. Amino acid sequence: CASSISGPGDGYTF.